These T cell receptor beta chains were read from a single sample in a study of T-cell memory formation after mild COVID-19. TCRdb passed the 5' RACE reads through MiXCR, listing each CDR3 protein once. The table records roughly 250,000 distinct CDR3 sequences, over 15% of them present only once. The sample consisted of PBMCs or a T cell subset sorted from them (not recorded which). These receptors originate from a man younger than 35 who had mild COVID-19 (a few samples of this study predate the infection). Cell type and time point are not known. CDR3s include the opening cysteine and the closing phenylalanine or tryptophan. D genes are given only for firm matches. Rows give clone size only sometimes, using once, few, many, or a class for an expanded clone.

clone_size	v_call	j_call	d_call	cdr3_nt	cdr3_aa
few	TRBV5-4	TRBJ2-1	TRBD2	TGTGCCAGCAGCCCCTCGGCTAGCGGGGGGTCACGGGATGAGCAGTTCTTC	CASSPSASGGSRDEQFF
NA	TRBV3-1	TRBJ2-5	TRBD1	TGTGCCAGCAGCCATAACAGGGGGAGAGAGACCCAGTACTTC	CASSHNRGRETQYF
NA	TRBV7-9	TRBJ1-6	NA	TGTGCCAGCAGCTTAGGCCAGAATAATTCACCCCTCCACTTT	CASSLGQNNSPLHF
few	TRBV7-2	TRBJ2-5	TRBD2	TGTGCCAGCAGCTTAAGCGGGGCGGAGACCCAGTACTTC	CASSLSGAETQYF
NA	TRBV6-1	TRBJ2-2	TRBD1	TGTGCCAGCAGCTTGGACAGGTCATCCGGGGAGCTGTTTTTT	CASSLDRSSGELFF
few	TRBV4-3	TRBJ2-1	TRBD1	TGCGCCAGCAGCCAGACCGGGACAGGGTACAACAATGAGCAGTTCTTC	CASSQTGTGYNNEQFF
few	TRBV7-2	TRBJ2-1	NA	TGTGCCAGCAGTCCCTGGGAGGGGGGAAATGAGCAGTTCTTC	CASSPWEGGNEQFF
NA	TRBV30	TRBJ2-7	NA	TGTGCCTGGAGTGTACTTAGCGGAAACTACGAGCAGTACTTC	CAWSVLSGNYEQYF
many	TRBV7-6	TRBJ1-4	NA	TGTGCCAGCAGCTTAGGGCCAGGGGCCCGAAATGAAAAACTGTTTTTT	CASSLGPGARNEKLFF
NA	TRBV7-6	TRBJ2-1	NA	TGTGCCAGCAGCTTACAAGAGGGCGCGGATGAGCAGTTCTTC	CASSLQEGADEQFF
NA	TRBV7-3	TRBJ1-1	NA	TGTGCCAGCAGCCCCACAGTGGCGCACACTGAAGCTTTCTTT	CASSPTVAHTEAFF
NA	TRBV18	TRBJ2-1	NA	TGTGCCAGCTCACCACCGTCCCAGAGCTCCTACAATGAGCAGTTCTTC	CASSPPSQSSYNEQFF
NA	TRBV20-1	TRBJ2-3	TRBD2	TGCAGTGCTGACGGGGGGGTGAAAGATACGCAGTATTTT	CSADGGVKDTQYF
few	TRBV6-2/TRBV6-3	TRBJ1-5	NA	TGTGCCAGCAAGTCGGGGATGAAAGTGGGTAGCAATCAGCCCCAGCATTTT	CASKSGMKVGSNQPQHF
NA	TRBV12-5	TRBJ2-3	NA	TGTGCTAGTGGTTTGGTACTTGAGGGAACACCGTATACAGATACGCAGTATTTT	CASGLVLEGTPYTDTQYF
NA	TRBV28	TRBJ2-1	TRBD1	TGTGCCAGCAGTATCCGGGACAGCAATGAGCAGTTCTTC	CASSIRDSNEQFF
many	TRBV5-1	TRBJ2-2	NA	TGCGCCAGCAGCTTGGGGCAACCTGGGCACCTCGCAAACACCGGGGAGCTGTTTTTT	CASSLGQPGHLANTGELFF
NA	TRBV23-1	TRBJ2-6	NA	TGCGCCAGCGTGGGTGTTCCCAGGTCGGGGGCCAACGTCCTGACTTTC	CASVGVPRSGANVLTF
few	TRBV28	TRBJ1-6	TRBD1	TGTGCCAGCAGTCTACAGGGGAGGGGTAATTCACCCCTCCACTTT	CASSLQGRGNSPLHF
NA	TRBV18	TRBJ2-2	NA	TGTGCCAGCTCACCACGGGGGCTCGGCGGGGAGCTGTTTTTT	CASSPRGLGGELFF
few	TRBV5-5	TRBJ1-2	NA	TGTGCCAGCAGCCCTGGGGGCTGGGCTAACTATGGCTACACCTTC	CASSPGGWANYGYTF
NA	TRBV12-3/TRBV12-4	TRBJ1-5	NA	TGTGCCAGCAGCTATGGACCGGGCGAGCCCCAGCATTTT	CASSYGPGEPQHF
NA	TRBV4-2	TRBJ1-2	TRBD1	TGTGCCAGCAGCCGAGACAGGGCCTATGGCTACACCTTC	CASSRDRAYGYTF
few	TRBV7-4	TRBJ2-7	TRBD2	TGTGCCAGCAGCTTAGAAGGAGTGACTAGCCAGTCCCGCTCCTACGAGCAGTACTTC	CASSLEGVTSQSRSYEQYF
NA	TRBV7-2	TRBJ1-1	TRBD1	TGTGCCAGCAGCTCAACAGGGGGCCGGAACACTGAAGCTTTCTTT	CASSSTGGRNTEAFF
NA	TRBV12-3/TRBV12-4	TRBJ1-2	NA	TGTGCCAGCAGCGAAGACGACAGGCTCTATGGCTACACCTTC	CASSEDDRLYGYTF
NA	TRBV9	TRBJ2-1	TRBD2	TGTGCCAGCAGCGACCGGGGGGGCTACAATGAGCAGTTCTTC	CASSDRGGYNEQFF
NA	TRBV20-1	TRBJ2-3	NA	TGCAGTGCTTCTCCGTATACGCAGTATTTT	CSASPYTQYF
NA	TRBV19	TRBJ1-5	TRBD1	TGTGCCAGCGCGGACAGGGGGCGGGGGAGCAATCAGCCCCAGCATTTT	CASADRGRGSNQPQHF
NA	TRBV6-2/TRBV6-3	TRBJ2-3	NA	TGTGCCAGCACCGGGGGGCACTCAGATACGCAGTATTTT	CASTGGHSDTQYF
many	TRBV6-5	TRBJ2-3	TRBD1	TGTGCCACTACCCTAACAGGGGGCCCCGATACGCAGTATTTT	CATTLTGGPDTQYF
NA	TRBV4-1	TRBJ1-3	NA	TGCGCCAGCAGCCAAGACAGTACCATATATTTT	CASSQDSTIYF
NA	TRBV2	TRBJ2-3	NA	TGTGCCAGCAACCGGGACCTCAGCACAGATACGCAGTATTTT	CASNRDLSTDTQYF
many	TRBV9	TRBJ2-3	TRBD2	TGTGCCAGCAGCGTAGTTGGCGGGGGTGGAGATACGCAGTATTTT	CASSVVGGGGDTQYF
NA	TRBV12-3/TRBV12-4	TRBJ1-1	NA	TGTGCCAGCAGTTTCGCACCGAACACTGAAGCTTTCTTT	CASSFAPNTEAFF
few	TRBV28	TRBJ1-1	NA	TGTGCCAGCAGCAGACCGGGACGGGTCGGGGGTGTCACTGAAGCTTTCTTT	CASSRPGRVGGVTEAFF
few	TRBV7-2	TRBJ1-2	NA	TGTGCCAGCAGCTCCGACAGAGCTAACTATGGCTACACCTTC	CASSSDRANYGYTF
many	TRBV7-2	TRBJ2-3	TRBD2	TGTGCCAGCAGCTCAAGTAGCGGGGCGGAGTATTTT	CASSSSSGAEYF
NA	TRBV27	TRBJ2-2	NA	TGTGCCAGCAGTTTACTGGGGATCGACACCGGGGAGCTGTTTTTT	CASSLLGIDTGELFF
few	TRBV30	TRBJ2-5	TRBD1	TGTGCCTGGAGAGGGACAGGGGGCGCGAAGACCCAGTACTTC	CAWRGTGGAKTQYF
few	TRBV7-2	TRBJ1-1	NA	TGTGCCAGCAGTCGTAGACCGGGAACTGAAGCTTTCTTT	CASSRRPGTEAFF
NA	TRBV7-9	TRBJ2-3	TRBD2	TGTGCCAGCAGCTTCGGACTAGCGGGGGCCACTAGCACAGATACGCAGTATTTT	CASSFGLAGATSTDTQYF
NA	TRBV7-8	TRBJ1-2	TRBD1	TGTGCCAGCAGCTTATCCAGGGGGGATGGCTACACCTTC	CASSLSRGDGYTF
few	TRBV5-1	TRBJ2-3	TRBD2	TGCGCCAGCAGCTTCGGGACTAGCGGATCCACAGATACGCAGTATTTT	CASSFGTSGSTDTQYF
NA	TRBV6-4	TRBJ2-3	TRBD2	TGTGCCAGCAGTGACCCCGGGGGGGATACGCAGTATTTT	CASSDPGGDTQYF
NA	TRBV2	TRBJ1-2	TRBD1	TGTGCCAGCAGTGCACAGGGGAATAACTATGGCTACACCTTC	CASSAQGNNYGYTF
few	TRBV29-1	TRBJ1-1	NA	TGCAGCGTGAGGAACCGGGCACTGAACACTGAAGCTTTCTTT	CSVRNRALNTEAFF
NA	TRBV28	TRBJ2-2	NA	TGTGCCAGCGTCTCCCACACCGGGGAGCTGTTTTTT	CASVSHTGELFF
few	TRBV7-9	TRBJ2-3	TRBD2	TGTGCCAGCAGCTGGATTACTAGCGGGGGGCCGTCAGATACGCAGTATTTT	CASSWITSGGPSDTQYF
many	TRBV2	TRBJ2-5	NA	TGTGCCAGCAGGGACAGAGGAGAGACCCAGTACTTC	CASRDRGETQYF
NA	TRBV4-1	TRBJ1-1	NA	TGCGCCAGCAGCCAAGAAGAGTTCGGAGCACCGGGGCTTTTCTTT	CASSQEEFGAPGLFF